This T cell receptor beta chain originates from a study of PD-L1 blockade in urothelial cancer. Study background: The patients first took atezolizumab around 2014, receiving 1,200 mg intravenously every 3 weeks. Prior chemotherapy in patients spanned 0 to 3 regimens. Study-level results: Better progression-free and overall survival followed lower pretreatment blood clonality.

Sample time point: pretreatment peripheral blood. The germline V gene encodes CDR1 SGHDT and CDR2 YYEEEE. This CDR3 contains 12 residues. V lost 4 bases to trimming and J lost 3 bases, with 8 bases between them. Synthetic analogs of TCR templates were spiked into every PCR. Method: immunoSEQ multiplex PCR; TCRdb's copy keeps in-frame clones and lacks some. This table has just under 50,000 clones, about 86% appearing once. A note on this clone: Its antigen is unidentified.

The J gene is TRBJ2-7, the V gene TRBV5-6; perhaps TRBD1 as D (5 bases). Source: PBMCs, taken around atezolizumab (anti-PD-L1) treatment. This TCR was sampled from a man aged 65-85 years with urothelial cancer. The chain's CDR3 is CASSRQYYEQYF. The CDR3 nucleotides are TGTGCCAGCAGCCGACAGTACTACGAGCAGTACTTC.